The entry below gives a single T cell receptor (beta chain) sequence along with its context. This receptor's antigen is unknown. No per-base quality is available; no much larger clone lies one base away. Libraries were made using the immunoSEQ multiplex PCR assay. TCRdb holds this immuneACCESS table with in-frame rearrangements only. Some clones are missing; in checked studies, unresolved V genes explain under half, and the rest has no known cause. Recorded for this sample are roughly 700,000 clones; approximately 88% of them occurred a single time. The ten most abundant clones make up 0.0095% to 0.013% of the sample. The record originates from a study of shared T cell receptors in the human thymus (dated by TCRdb to the early 2020s). General notes on the study: The study examined how self-reactive, shared T-cell receptor alpha chains are generated in the human thymus.

Trimmed from V: 4 bases; trimmed from J: 7 bases; junction bases lacking a gene match: 3. From the germline V gene, CDR1 is MGHDK and CDR2 is SYGVNS. The CDR3 goes from the cysteine to the phenylalanine over 14 residues. The CDR3 DNA has 42 bases and is translated from base 1. This same sample was also taken into another study, of human thymus T cells. The second study's paper adds: The donors were immunologically healthy infants in Finland who had open corrective cardiac surgery for congenital heart defects. The thymus tissue came from surgical resects taken out during corrective cardiac surgery. Both the thymic and the peripheral blood repertoires appeared to show biased V and J gene segment usage. Highly overlapping thymic TCR repertoires among unrelated individuals were reported in the related research. TCR alpha and beta repertoires from roughly 8 infant thymus samples and a few related peripheral blood samples were characterized in the study. Donor ages ranged from roughly 6 to 250 days, and the cohort comprised over five male and a couple of female infants. Thymocytes were mechanically released from the tissue and were stored as pellets of about 8.5-31 million cells at -70 degrees C. A QIAsymphony instrument was used to extract genomic DNA from frozen cell pellets. The immunoSEQ multiplex PCR assay was used to amplify the TCRB and TCRAD loci from a standardized quantity of quality-controlled genomic DNA. The V(D)J region was spanned by amplicons of a length sufficient to cover the CDR3 and to identify V and J genes. The commercial immunoSEQ service was used to sequence amplicons on an Illumina platform. Corrections for primer bias and sequencing errors followed previously described methods, while TCRAD and TCRB definitions were based on the IMGT database. immunoSEQ Analyzer 3.0 and VDJTools were used for repertoire analysis, which covered basic statistics, V/J segment usage, diversity estimates, rarefaction and pairwise overlap. To estimate diversity, the Chao1, ChaoE, Efron-Thisted, Shannon and inverse Simpson indices were applied, and diversity was also estimated on datasets down-sampled to the smallest sample. Repertoire overlap used strict matching of CDR3 nucleotide sequence, V gene and J gene, with Jaccard-based multidimensional scaling clustering. Thymus samples yielded on average roughly 810,000 unique TCRB clonotypes, compared with 75,000 to 85,000 from blood samples.

The sequence was obtained from a boy under three years old with a congenital heart defect. Donor details come from another sample of the same person, matched by shared clones. The chain employs TRBV25-1 and TRBJ2-2; 10 junctional bases match TRBD1. What was sequenced was thymocytes. The DNA sequence is TGTGCCAGCAGTGGACAGGGGGCGAACGGGGAGCTGTTTTTT. It translates to CASSGQGANGELFF.